These 27 T cell receptor beta chains originate from one sample sequenced in a study of beta chain features in type 1 diabetes. Broader study findings: Shortening that was moderate but significant affected the TCRB CDR3s of Type 1 diabetes patients in all four CD4+ subsets.

No cognate antigen is known for these TCRs. Every bit of the isolated RNA underwent reverse transcription, so sequencing read expressed TCRB transcripts. The assay was immunoSEQ multiplex PCR, and TCRdb's table has in-frame clones only and misses some. The sample shows hundreds of thousands of clones, 10% to 15% of them seen only once. What was sequenced was naive CD4+ T cells from blood. All receptors come from a man aged 18 to 29 with type 1 diabetes.

Here the CDR3 reads CASSNAAGIYNEQFF. CDR3 nucleotide sequence: TGTGCCAGCAGCAATGCAGCGGGAATCTACAATGAGCAGTTCTTC. The genes are TRBV21-1 and TRBJ2-1; the table gives TRBD2 as D, unverified against the DNA. TRBV21-1 is termed a pseudogene. The CDR3 contains 15 residues.

The chain uses TRBV18 and TRBJ2-7; D is unresolved. Germline CDR1 reads KGHSH; CDR2 reads LQKENI. V was clipped by 4 bases and J by 2 bases, with 6 bases between them. This CDR3 is built from 12 residues. CDR3 protein: CASSLYAYEQYF. The CDR3 coding sequence is TGTGCCAGCTCACTCTACGCCTACGAGCAGTACTTC.

This chain links TRBV6-5 with TRBJ1-1; D uncertain. Trimming cost V 2 bases and J 11 bases, with 9 bases left between them. The V gene's germline CDR1 is MNHEY and CDR2 SVGAGI. This CDR3 comprises 11 residues. CDR3 loop: CASSYRESAFF. The CDR3 DNA sequence: TGTGCCAGCAGTTACAGGGAGTCGGCTTTCTTT.

J is TRBJ1-1 and V is TRBV29-1, with D maybe TRBD1 (5 bases). The germline V and J ends were trimmed by 0 bases and 5 bases, with 19 bases remaining between them. The CDR3 runs to 16 residues. The V gene's germline CDR1 is SQVTM and CDR2 ANQGSEA. CDR3 in DNA: TGCAGCGTTGAAGATCTAGACAGTGCGCGAACGACTGAAGCTTTCTTT. This gives the protein CSVEDLDSARTTEAFF.

This clone showed up just a few times. This chain uses TRBV10-3 with TRBJ2-1; 9 nucleotides align to TRBD1. Germline V lookup: CDR1 ENHRY, CDR2 SYGVKD. V shed 7 bases, J shed 0 bases, and the junction held 4 bases outside the gene matches. The CDR3 has 15 amino acids. In DNA form, the CDR3 reads TGTGCCATCATGGTGGACAGGGGCTCCTACAATGAGCAGTTCTTC. Protein: CAIMVDRGSYNEQFF.

This clone was recorded a few times. The rearrangement links TRBV5-1 to TRBJ2-1; unclear D gene. Germline V lookup: CDR1 SGHRS, CDR2 YFSETQ. V shed 2 bases and J shed 9 bases, with 15 bases lying between them. The CDR3 runs to 14 residues. CDR3 amino acids: CASSFQGSLSEQFF. The DNA for the CDR3 is TGCGCCAGCAGCTTTCAAGGAAGCTTAAGTGAGCAGTTCTTC.

In this sample, this clone turned up a few times. The chain employs TRBV29-1 and TRBJ2-5; maybe TRBD2 (5 bases). The V gene lost 5 bases and the J gene lost 1 base, with 11 bases spanning the gap. Per germline, CDR1 SQVTM and CDR2 ANQGSEA. This CDR3 has 13 amino acids. This CDR3 is CSVLRGIQETQYF. Written as DNA, the CDR3 is TGCAGCGTTTTACGAGGGATCCAAGAGACCCAGTACTTC. Full variable domain (missing parts from reference TRBV29-1 and TRBJ2-5): SAVISQKPSRDICQRGTSLTIQCQVDSQVTMMFWYRQQPGQSLTLIATANQGSEATYESGFVIDKFPISRPNLTFSTLTVSNMSPEDSSIYLCSVLRGIQETQYFGPGTRLLVL.

This clone was seen only a few times. V usage is TRBV4-1 and J usage is TRBJ1-1; D is uncertain. There are 15 residues in the CDR3. Germline V CDR1 and CDR2: MGHRA, YSYEKL. The germline V and J ends were trimmed by 2 bases and 5 bases, with 15 bases remaining between them. The CDR3 sequence: CASSQREQFGTEAFF. CDR3 DNA sequence: TGCGCCAGCAGCCAAAGGGAACAGTTTGGGACTGAAGCTTTCTTT.

The CDR3 loop is CASSLSIGASHEQFF. CDR3 in DNA: TGCGCCAGCAGCTTGTCAATTGGAGCCTCCCATGAGCAGTTCTTC. This chain uses TRBV5-1 with TRBJ2-1; D is unclear. The CDR3 is 15 residues long. V gave up 1 base and J gave up 8 bases, with 16 bases separating them. CDR1 SGHRS and CDR2 YFSETQ come from the germline V gene. Full variable domain (outside the CDR3, taken from reference TRBV5-1 and TRBJ2-1): KAGVTQTPRYLIKTRGQQVTLSCSPISGHRSVSWYQQTPGQGLQFLFEYFSETQRNKGNFPGRFSGRQFSNSRSEMNVSTLELGDSALYLCASSLSIGASHEQFFGPGTRLTVL.

This clone was counted only a few times. The V and J genes are TRBV10-2 and TRBJ1-1; D unclear. Germline-derived CDR1 and CDR2 are WSHSY and SAAADI. The CDR3 sequence is 14 residues long. The V gene lost 1 base and the J gene lost 1 base, with 7 bases spanning the gap. This CDR3 is CASSEWRENTEAFF. The CDR3 nucleotides read TGCGCCAGCAGTGAGTGGCGAGAGAACACTGAAGCTTTCTTT.

There are a few counts of this clone. CDR3 protein: CAWRAFQEVNTEAFF. The CDR3, as DNA: TGTGCCTGGAGGGCCTTCCAAGAGGTGAACACTGAAGCTTTCTTT. V gene TRBV30 combines with J gene TRBJ1-1; D is uncertain. The CDR3 runs to 15 residues. The V gene's germline CDR1 is GTSNPN and CDR2 SVGIG (reference sequence). Trimming shortened V by 3 bases and J by 0 bases, and 14 bases separated the two germline ends.

The genes are TRBV28 and TRBJ2-7, with D possibly TRBD2 on 6 matching bases. Germline V CDR1 and CDR2: MDHEN, SYDVKM. Trimming took off 10 bases at V and 7 bases at J, with 17 bases between the two ends. This CDR3 spans 12 amino acids. The CDR3 DNA is TGTGCCATAGTAACCGGGACTGCGGAGCAGTACTTC. Translation gives CAIVTGTAEQYF.

This clone occurred a few times. The rearrangement uses TRBV28 and TRBJ2-7, with 9 bases lining up with TRBD1. Germline CDR1 and CDR2: MDHEN and SYDVKM. The V and J ends lost 4 bases and 5 bases, in that order; junction bases with no gene match: 12. CDR3 length equals 16 residues. The CDR3 DNA follows: TGTGCCAGCAGTTCAAACCCGGGACAGGGAAACCACGAGCAGTACTTC. This translates into CASSSNPGQGNHEQYF.

This clone was found a few times. The rearrangement links TRBV12-5 to TRBJ2-7; D remains ambiguous. The CDR3 covers 11 residues. Germline V gene lookup returns CDR1 LGHNT and CDR2 FRNRAP. The V end was cut by 5 bases, the J end by 7 bases, with 9 bases between. CDR3 loop: CASGGVREQYF. CDR3 DNA: TGTGCTAGTGGTGGAGTTCGAGAGCAGTACTTC.

This clone showed up just a few times. The chain is built from TRBV4-2 and TRBJ2-7; no reliable D call. Per the germline V gene, CDR1 is LGHNA and CDR2 is YNFKEQ. Trimming pared 1 base from V and 2 bases from J, leaving 15 bases between. The CDR3 sequence is 16 residues long. In nucleotides, the CDR3 is TGTGCCAGCAGCCAAGTTTCGGGCCAGGACGCCTACGAGCAGTACTTC. Translated, it gives CASSQVSGQDAYEQYF.

This clone was counted only a few times. The gene calls are TRBV14 and TRBJ1-1; D gene uncertain. The V and J ends lost 8 bases and 7 bases respectively, with 11 bases between them. CDR1 and CDR2 from the germline V gene are SGHDN and FVKESK. The CDR3 covers 11 residues. The CDR3 nucleotides read TGTGCCAGCGGAATTCTTGGTGAAGCTTTCTTT. This translates into CASGILGEAFF. Variable domain in full (rest from reference TRBV14 and TRBJ1-1): EAGVTQFPSHSVIEKGQTVTLRCDPISGHDNLYWYRRVMGKEIKFLLHFVKESKQDESGMPNNRFLAERTGGTYSTLKVQPAELEDSGVYFCASGILGEAFFGQGTRLTVV.

This clone was recorded a few times. The rearrangement links TRBV6-5 to TRBJ2-7, with a tentative D call TRBD1 (6 bases). This CDR3 spans 15 amino acids. V lost 4 bases to trimming and J lost 4 bases, with 17 bases between them. Germline CDR1 reads MNHEY; CDR2 reads SVGAGI. CDR3 in amino acids: CASSSQPGAAYEQYF. The CDR3 DNA sequence: TGTGCCAGCAGTTCCCAACCAGGGGCGGCGTACGAGCAGTACTTC.

In this sample, this clone turned up a few times. The chain links TRBV7-9 to TRBJ2-7, with D hard to call. This CDR3 spans 15 amino acids. Germline assignment: CDR1 SEHNR and CDR2 FQNEAQ (reference sequence). Between the trimmed V and J ends, which lost 0 bases and 1 base, there was a span of 10 bases. In DNA form, the CDR3 reads TGTGCCAGCAGCTTAGCAGCGATCCTTTCCTACGAGCAGTACTTC. It codes for CASSLAAILSYEQYF.

The J gene is TRBJ1-5, the V gene TRBV25-1; TRBD1 aligns across 8 bases. This CDR3 contains 14 residues. V shed 3 bases and J 5 bases; nucleotides not matched to a gene: 3. Germline V CDR1 and CDR2: MGHDK, SYGVNS. This CDR3 is CASSELQGDQPQHF. CDR3 bases: TGTGCCAGCAGTGAGTTACAGGGGGATCAGCCCCAGCATTTT.

J is TRBJ1-2 and V is TRBV15; D is perhaps TRBD1 (5 bases). The CDR3 totals 12 residues. Germline V gives CDR1 LNHNV, CDR2 YYDKDF (reference sequence). V was pared by 5 bases and J by 4 bases, with 8 bases between. CDR3 in DNA: TGTGCCACCAGCGAAAGGGGCTATGGCTACACCTTC. It is translated as CATSERGYGYTF.

The J gene is TRBJ1-2, the V gene TRBV30; D unresolved. Germline V gene lookup returns CDR1 GTSNPN and CDR2 SVGIG (reference sequence). The CDR3 is 12 amino acids. V lost 5 bases and J lost 4, with 11 bases in between. The CDR3 protein is CAWSRQVYGYTF. The CDR3 DNA reads as TGTGCCTGGTCTAGGCAGGTCTATGGCTACACCTTC.

The chain links TRBV28 to TRBJ1-1; 7 bases agree with TRBD1. V lost 5 bases and J lost 5; bases outside the gene matches: 8. Germline V gene lookup returns CDR1 MDHEN and CDR2 SYDVKM. The CDR3 is made up of 14 amino acids. Here the CDR3 reads CASSPGQVPTEAFF. As DNA, the CDR3 is TGTGCCAGCAGTCCTGGACAGGTTCCGACTGAAGCTTTCTTT.

This clone was recorded many times. V usage is TRBV21-1 and J usage is TRBJ1-1; the D segment call TRBD1 is taken from the table without a DNA check. TRBV21-1 counts as a pseudogene. The CDR3 length is 16 residues. Here the CDR3 DNA reads TGTGCCAGCAGGCTCCTTTACCAGGGGATGAACACTGAAGCTTTCTTT. Its translation is CASRLLYQGMNTEAFF.

This clone was detected a few times. V is TRBV4-1 and J is TRBJ2-7; 8 bases line up with TRBD1. This CDR3 has 15 residues. Losses at the gene ends were 4 bases for V and 0 bases for J; bases not matched to a gene: 5. CDR1 is MGHRA and CDR2 is YSYEKL in the germline V gene. The CDR3: CASSRGQESSYEQYF. CDR3 sequence (DNA): TGCGCCAGCAGCCGGGGACAGGAGAGCTCCTACGAGCAGTACTTC.

In this sample, this clone turned up a few times. The J gene is TRBJ2-1, the V gene TRBV27; the D gene is possibly TRBD2 (5 bases). Per the germline V gene, CDR1 is MNHEY and CDR2 is SMNVEV (reference sequence). The CDR3 length is 12 residues. The chain's CDR3 is CPGSWSYNEQFF. In DNA, the CDR3 is TGTCCGGGGAGTTGGTCCTACAATGAGCAGTTCTTC.

This clone was recorded a few times. The chain is built from TRBV5-1 and TRBJ1-1; no reliable D call. V lost 0 bases to trimming and J lost 11 bases, with 14 bases between them. The CDR3 totals 13 residues. CDR1 is SGHRS, CDR2 YFSETQ, per germline. CDR3 DNA: TGCGCCAGCAGCTTGGCCGCGCGGCAGCAGGCTTTCTTT. It is translated as CASSLAARQQAFF.

This clone has just a few counts. This chain links TRBV14 with TRBJ1-1, with a weak D call TRBD1 (6 bases). The CDR3 has 13 residues. Trimming removed 7 bases at V and 3 bases at J, with 12 bases between. CDR1 and CDR2 (germline): SGHDN, FVKESK. CDR3 coding DNA: TGTGCCAGCACTCGGGGGCTCGACACTGAAGCTTTCTTT. Translation gives CASTRGLDTEAFF.